A single count supports the clone carrying this T cell receptor beta chain. This sample stems from a study of CD8 T cells in Susac syndrome. Study-wide context: Patients with Susac syndrome were therapy-naive, taking corticosteroids, with some also receiving intravenous immunoglobulin, or taking intravenous immunoglobulin alone at the time their blood was drawn.

Random hexamers served to reverse transcribe roughly 0.45 to 1 ug RNA. Amplification of TCR beta CDR3 by immunoSEQ multiplex PCR spanned 54 Vbeta and 13 Jbeta. TCRdb independently ran MiXCR on the immunoSEQ multiplex PCR reads; one entry per CDR3 protein. This table has some 200,000 distinct CDR3 sequences, more than 90% appearing once. Sequencing of TCR beta was performed on blood CD8+ T cells and on blood CD4+ T cells. The CD8+ and CD4+ T cells were negatively isolated, with the TEMRA cells enriched by FACS. The V end lost 6 bases, the J end lost 5 bases, and 7 bases lay between the germline ends. The CDR3 is made up of 11 amino acids.

The rearrangement links TRBV12-3 or TRBV12-4 to TRBJ2-5; D is undetermined. Sequenced: CD4+ T cells from PBMCs. The clonotype originates from a human donor with Susac syndrome. The CDR3 DNA follows: TGTGCCAGCAGCCGCTCGGAGACCCAGTACTTC. It specifies CASSRSETQYF.